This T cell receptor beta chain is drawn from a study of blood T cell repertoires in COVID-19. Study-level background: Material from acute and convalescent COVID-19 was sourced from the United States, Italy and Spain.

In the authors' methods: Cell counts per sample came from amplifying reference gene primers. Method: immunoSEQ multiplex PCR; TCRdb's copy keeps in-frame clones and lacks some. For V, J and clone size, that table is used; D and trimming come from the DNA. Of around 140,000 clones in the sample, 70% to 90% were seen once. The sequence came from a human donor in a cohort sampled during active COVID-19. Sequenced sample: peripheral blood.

CDR3 nucleotides: TGTGCCAGCAGCTTGGGCCAGGGGTCCGGGGAGCTGTTTTTT. Its translation: CASSLGQGSGELFF. The V and J genes are TRBV5-8 and TRBJ2-2; D perhaps matches TRBD1 (6 bases). The CDR3 covers 14 residues. The germline V and J ends were trimmed by 0 bases and 6 bases, with 9 bases remaining between them. From germline, CDR1 is SGHTS and CDR2 YDEGEE.